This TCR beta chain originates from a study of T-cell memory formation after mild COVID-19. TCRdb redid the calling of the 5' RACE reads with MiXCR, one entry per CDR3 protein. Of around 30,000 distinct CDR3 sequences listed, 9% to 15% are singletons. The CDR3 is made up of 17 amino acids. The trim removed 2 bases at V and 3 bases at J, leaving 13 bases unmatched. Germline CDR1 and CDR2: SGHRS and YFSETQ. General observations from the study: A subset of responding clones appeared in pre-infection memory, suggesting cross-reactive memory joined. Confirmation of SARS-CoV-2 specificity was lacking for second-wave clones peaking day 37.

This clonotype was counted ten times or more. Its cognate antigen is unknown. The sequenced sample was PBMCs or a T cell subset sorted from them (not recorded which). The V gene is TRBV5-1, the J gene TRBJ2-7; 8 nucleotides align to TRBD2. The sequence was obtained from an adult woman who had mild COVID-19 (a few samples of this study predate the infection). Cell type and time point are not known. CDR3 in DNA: TGCGCCAGCAGCTTTGGTCCGGGGGGGCCTTTAATCTACGAGCAGTACTTC. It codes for CASSFGPGGPLIYEQYF.